Reported below is one T cell receptor (beta chain). The gene symbols are mouse symbols. The read gets to within 4 residues of the CDR3 end, and the germline J gene fills in the rest. This same CDR3 is encoded by further DNA sequences in the sample. cDNA prepared by RNA extraction and subsequent reverse transcription served as the template for sequencing. Assay used: immunoSEQ multiplex PCR; TCRdb lists only in-frame clones, some missing. The data show about 270,000 clones, none appearing only once, with about 1.2% held by the ten largest. The length of the CDR3 is 15 residues. Germline-derived CDR1 and CDR2 are FNHDT and SITEND (reference sequence). Trimming at V came to 2 bases and at J to 1 base, leaving 3 bases not matched to a gene. This entry is derived from a study of CD8+ T cells in alopecia areata. Sorting of pooled cutaneous lymph node cells used CD4, CD8alpha, NKG2D, NKG2ACE and other markers.

V usage is TRBV19 and J usage is TRBJ2-1; 7 bases fit TRBD1. The sequence derives from a C3H/HeJ mouse with alopecia areata. The MHC haplotype recorded for the strain is H2-k. Sequencing input: CD4+ T cells sorted from a lymph node. The sequenced part of the CDR3 DNA is TGTGCCAGCAGTATTCCGGGACAGAACTATGCT. Translation: CASSIPGQNYA. The complete CDR3 reads CASSIPGQNYAEQFF.